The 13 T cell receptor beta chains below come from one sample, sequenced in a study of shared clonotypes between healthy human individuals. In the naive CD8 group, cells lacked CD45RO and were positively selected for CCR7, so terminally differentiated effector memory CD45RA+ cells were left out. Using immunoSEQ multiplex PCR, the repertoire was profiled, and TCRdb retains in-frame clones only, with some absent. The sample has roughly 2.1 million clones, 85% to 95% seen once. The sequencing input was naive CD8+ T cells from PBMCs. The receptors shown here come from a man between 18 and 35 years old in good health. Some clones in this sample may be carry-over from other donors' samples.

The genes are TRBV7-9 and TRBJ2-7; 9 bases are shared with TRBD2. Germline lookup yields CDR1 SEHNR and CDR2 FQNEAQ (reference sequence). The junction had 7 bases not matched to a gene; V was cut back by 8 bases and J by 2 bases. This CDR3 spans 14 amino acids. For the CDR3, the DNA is TGTGCCAGCCGCCCGGCGGGAGGGACCTACGAGCAGTACTTC. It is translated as CASRPAGGTYEQYF.

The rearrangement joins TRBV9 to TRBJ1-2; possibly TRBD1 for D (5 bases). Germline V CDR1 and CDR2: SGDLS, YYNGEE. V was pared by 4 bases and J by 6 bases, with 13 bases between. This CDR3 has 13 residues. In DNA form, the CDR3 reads TGTGCCAGCAGCCCCTTCTTAGGGGATGGCTACACCTTC. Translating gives CASSPFLGDGYTF.

CDR3 nucleotide sequence: TGTGCCAGCAGTTTTACTAGCGGGACCTACAATGAGCAGTTCTTC. Protein product: CASSFTSGTYNEQFF. The chain uses TRBV28 and TRBJ2-1; 10 bases are shared with TRBD2. The CDR3 covers 15 residues. The V segment lost 3 bases and the J segment 2 bases; nucleotides outside the gene matches: 1. Germline V CDR1 and CDR2: MDHEN, SYDVKM.

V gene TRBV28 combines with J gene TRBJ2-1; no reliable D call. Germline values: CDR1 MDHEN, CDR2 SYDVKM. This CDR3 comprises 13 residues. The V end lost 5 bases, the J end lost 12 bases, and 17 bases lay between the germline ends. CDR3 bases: TGTGCCAGCAGTCCCCTTTCGACTCGTGGGCAGTTCTTC. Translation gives CASSPLSTRGQFF. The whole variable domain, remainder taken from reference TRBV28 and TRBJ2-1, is DVKVTQSSRYLVKRTGEKVFLECVQDMDHENMFWYRQDPGLGLRLIYFSYDVKMKEKGDIPEGYSVSREKKERFSLILESASTNQTSMYLCASSPLSTRGQFFGPGTRLTVL.

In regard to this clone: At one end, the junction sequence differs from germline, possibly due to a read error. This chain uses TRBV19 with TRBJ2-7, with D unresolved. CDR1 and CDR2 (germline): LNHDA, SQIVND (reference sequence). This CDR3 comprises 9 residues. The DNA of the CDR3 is TGTGCCAGTAGTACCTCGGGTCACTTC. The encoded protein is CASSTSGHF.

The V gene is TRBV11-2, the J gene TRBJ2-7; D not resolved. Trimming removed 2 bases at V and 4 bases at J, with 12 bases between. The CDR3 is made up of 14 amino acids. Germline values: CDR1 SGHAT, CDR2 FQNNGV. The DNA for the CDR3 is TGTGCCAGCAGCTTAAATCTGGAACTTTACGAGCAGTACTTC. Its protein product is CASSLNLELYEQYF. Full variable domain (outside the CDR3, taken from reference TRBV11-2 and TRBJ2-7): EAGVAQSPRYKIIEKRQSVAFWCNPISGHATLYWYQQILGQGPKLLIQFQNNGVVDDSQLPKDRFSAERLKGVDSTLKIQPAKLEDSAVYLCASSLNLELYEQYFGPGTRLTVT.

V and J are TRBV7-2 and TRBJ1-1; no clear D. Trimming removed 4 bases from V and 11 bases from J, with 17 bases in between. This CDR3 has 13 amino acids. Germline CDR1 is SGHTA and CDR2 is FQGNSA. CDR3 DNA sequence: TGTGCCAGCAGCTCCCTCCGTGGGAATGAGGCTTTCTTT. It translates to CASSSLRGNEAFF.

The CDR3 DNA follows: TGTGCCACCGCGACAGGGGGTGCAAGCACAGATACGCAGTATTTT. It is translated as CATATGGASTDTQYF. This chain connects TRBV10-3 to TRBJ2-3; TRBD1 agrees at 9 bases. Germline V CDR1 and CDR2: ENHRY, SYGVKD. The CDR3 sequence is 15 residues long. The V gene end was trimmed by 10 bases and the J gene end by 0 bases; junction bases not matched to a gene: 8.

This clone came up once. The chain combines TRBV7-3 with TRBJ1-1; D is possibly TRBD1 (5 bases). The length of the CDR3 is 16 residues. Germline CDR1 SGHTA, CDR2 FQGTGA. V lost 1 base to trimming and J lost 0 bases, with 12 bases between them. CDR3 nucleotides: TGTGCCAGCAGCTTAAGCAGGGACTCACTGAACACTGAAGCTTTCTTT. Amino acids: CASSLSRDSLNTEAFF.

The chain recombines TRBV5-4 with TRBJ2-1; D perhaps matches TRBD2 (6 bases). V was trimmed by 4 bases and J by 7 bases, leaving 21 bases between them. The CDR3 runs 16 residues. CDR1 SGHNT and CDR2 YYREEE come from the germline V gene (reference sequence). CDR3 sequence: CASSGEMRGKVNEQFF. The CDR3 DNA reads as TGTGCCAGCAGCGGGGAAATGCGGGGTAAGGTTAATGAGCAGTTCTTC.

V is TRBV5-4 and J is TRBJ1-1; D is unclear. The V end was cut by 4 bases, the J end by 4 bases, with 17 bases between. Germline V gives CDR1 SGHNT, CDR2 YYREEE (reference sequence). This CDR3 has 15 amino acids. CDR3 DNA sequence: TGTGCCAGCAGCCCCGGAGAGGGTCGAGGCACTGAAGCTTTCTTT. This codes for CASSPGEGRGTEAFF.

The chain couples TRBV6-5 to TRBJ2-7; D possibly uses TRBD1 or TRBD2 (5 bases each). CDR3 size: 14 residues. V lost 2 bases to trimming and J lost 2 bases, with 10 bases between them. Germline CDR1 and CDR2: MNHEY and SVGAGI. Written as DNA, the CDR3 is TGTGCCAGCAGTTACAAGGGACCCGCCTACGAGCAGTACTTC. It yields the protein CASSYKGPAYEQYF.

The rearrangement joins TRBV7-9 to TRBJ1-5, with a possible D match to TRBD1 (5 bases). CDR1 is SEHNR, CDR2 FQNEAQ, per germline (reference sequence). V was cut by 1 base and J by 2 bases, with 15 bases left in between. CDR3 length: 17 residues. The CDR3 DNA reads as TGTGCCAGCAGCTTAGTTTTGGGCAGGGTTGGCAATCAGCCCCAGCATTTT. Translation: CASSLVLGRVGNQPQHF. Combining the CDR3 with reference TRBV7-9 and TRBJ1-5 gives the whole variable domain DTGVSQNPRHKITKRGQNVTFRCDPISEHNRLYWYRQTLGQGPEFLTYFQNEAQLEKSRLLSDRFSAERPKGSFSTLEIQRTEQGDSAMYLCASSLVLGRVGNQPQHFGDGTRLSIL.